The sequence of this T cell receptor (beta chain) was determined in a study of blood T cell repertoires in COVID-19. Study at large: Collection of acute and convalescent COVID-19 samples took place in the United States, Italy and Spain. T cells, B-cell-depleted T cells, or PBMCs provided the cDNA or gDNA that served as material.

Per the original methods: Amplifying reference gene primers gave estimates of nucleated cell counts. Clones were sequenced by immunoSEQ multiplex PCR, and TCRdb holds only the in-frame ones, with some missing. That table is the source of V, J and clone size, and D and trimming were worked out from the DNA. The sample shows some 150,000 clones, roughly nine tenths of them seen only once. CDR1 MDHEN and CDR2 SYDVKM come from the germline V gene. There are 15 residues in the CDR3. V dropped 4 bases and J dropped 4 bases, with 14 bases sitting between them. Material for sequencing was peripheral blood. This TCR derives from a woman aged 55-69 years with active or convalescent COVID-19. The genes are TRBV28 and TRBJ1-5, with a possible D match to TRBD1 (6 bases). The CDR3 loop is CASSWAGEGNQPQHF. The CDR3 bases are TGTGCCAGCAGTTGGGCAGGGGAAGGAAATCAGCCCCAGCATTTT.